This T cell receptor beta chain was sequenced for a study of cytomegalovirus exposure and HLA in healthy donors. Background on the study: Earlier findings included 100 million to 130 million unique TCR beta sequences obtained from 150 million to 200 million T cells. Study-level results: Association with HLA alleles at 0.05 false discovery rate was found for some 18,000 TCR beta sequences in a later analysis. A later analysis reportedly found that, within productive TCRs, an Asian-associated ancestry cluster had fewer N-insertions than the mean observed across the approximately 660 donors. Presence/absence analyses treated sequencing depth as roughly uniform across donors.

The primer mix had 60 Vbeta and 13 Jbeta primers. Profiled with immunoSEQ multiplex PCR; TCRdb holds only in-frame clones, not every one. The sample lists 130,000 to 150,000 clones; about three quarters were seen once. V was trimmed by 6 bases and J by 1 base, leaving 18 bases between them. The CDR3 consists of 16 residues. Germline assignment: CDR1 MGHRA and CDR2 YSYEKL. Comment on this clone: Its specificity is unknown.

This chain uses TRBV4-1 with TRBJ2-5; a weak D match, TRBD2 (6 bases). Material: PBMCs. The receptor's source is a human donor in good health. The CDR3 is CASRPRMGLSQETQYF. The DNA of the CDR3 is TGCGCCAGCAGACCGAGGATGGGACTGAGCCAAGAGACCCAGTACTTC.